A single sample is the source of the 3 T cell receptor beta chains below, sequenced in a study of graft-versus-host responses after intestinal transplantation. Their antigens are not known. The protocol was immunoSEQ multiplex PCR, while the TCRdb copy is restricted to in-frame clones and leaves out a portion. The sample consists of 45,000 to 60,000 clones, 92% of them appearing once. The source material was unstimulated CD4+ T cells sorted from spleen or lymph node cells, sampled before transplant. The receptor set was obtained from a human donor who was the organ donor for an intestinal transplant.

The chain carries TRBV28 and TRBJ1-2; D is undetermined. CDR1 MDHEN and CDR2 SYDVKM come from the germline V gene. The CDR3 contains 13 residues. The V gene lost 8 bases and the J gene lost 8 bases, with 18 bases spanning the gap. The CDR3 nucleotides are TGTGCCAGCGTCCCGGCAGTCCCACAGGGCTACACCTTC. This translates into CASVPAVPQGYTF.

The chain recombines TRBV2 with TRBJ2-5, with 8 bases matching TRBD2. Per the germline V gene, CDR1 is SNHLY and CDR2 is FYNNEI. Germline trimming cut 6 bases from V and 5 bases from J; bases unmatched to any gene: 11. This CDR3 is built from 15 residues. The CDR3 spells CASRLPGLERETQYF. The CDR3 DNA reads as TGTGCCAGCAGATTACCGGGACTAGAGAGGGAGACCCAGTACTTC.

CDR3 DNA: TGTGCCAGCAGTCGGGACCTGGTGGAGACCCAGTACTTC. It translates to CASSRDLVETQYF. The V and J genes are TRBV7-2 and TRBJ2-5; D tentatively reads TRBD1 or TRBD2 (5 bases each). Looked up from germline, CDR1 is SGHTA and CDR2 is FQGNSA. The ends were cut back, 6 bases at V and 5 bases at J, with 13 bases in the middle. This CDR3 spans 13 amino acids. The complete variable domain, with remaining parts taken from reference TRBV7-2 and TRBJ2-5, reads GAGVSQSPSNKVTEKGKDVELRCDPISGHTALYWYRQSLGQGLEFLIYFQGNSAPDKSGLPSDRFSAERTGGSVSTLTIQRTQQEDSAVYLCASSRDLVETQYFGPGTRLLVL.